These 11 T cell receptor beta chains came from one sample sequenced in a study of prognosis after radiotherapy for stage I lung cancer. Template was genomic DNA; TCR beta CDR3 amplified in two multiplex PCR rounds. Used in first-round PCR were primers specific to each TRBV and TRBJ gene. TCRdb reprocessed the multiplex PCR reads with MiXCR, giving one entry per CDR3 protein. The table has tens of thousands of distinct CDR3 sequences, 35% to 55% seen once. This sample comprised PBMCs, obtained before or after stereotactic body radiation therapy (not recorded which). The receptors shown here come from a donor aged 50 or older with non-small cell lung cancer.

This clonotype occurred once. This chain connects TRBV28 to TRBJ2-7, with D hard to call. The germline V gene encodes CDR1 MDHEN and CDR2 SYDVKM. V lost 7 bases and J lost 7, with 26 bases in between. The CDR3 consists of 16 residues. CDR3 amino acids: CASTPLSVTPFGEQYF. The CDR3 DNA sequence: TGTGCCAGCACCCCTCTTTCCGTGACGCCCTTCGGGGAGCAGTACTTC.

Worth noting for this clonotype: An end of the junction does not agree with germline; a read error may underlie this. CDR3: CASSIGRVRSYEQHF. The CDR3 nucleotides read TGTGCCAGTAGTATAGGGCGGGTGAGATCCTACGAGCAGCACTTC. The chain is built from TRBV19 and TRBJ2-7, with a possible D match to TRBD2 (5 bases). The CDR3 loop spans 15 amino acids. CDR1 is LNHDA, CDR2 SQIVND, per germline (reference sequence).

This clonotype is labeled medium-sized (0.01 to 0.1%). CDR3 nucleotide sequence: TGCAGTGCATGCCCACCCGGGGACTATAGCAATCAGCCCCAGCATTTT. It specifies CSACPPGDYSNQPQHF. The chain employs TRBV20-1 and TRBJ1-5; weak D call: TRBD1 (5 bases). Germline CDR1 and CDR2: DFQATT and SNEGSKA (reference sequence). This CDR3 region has 16 residues. V was clipped by 6 bases and J by 0 bases, with 18 bases between them.

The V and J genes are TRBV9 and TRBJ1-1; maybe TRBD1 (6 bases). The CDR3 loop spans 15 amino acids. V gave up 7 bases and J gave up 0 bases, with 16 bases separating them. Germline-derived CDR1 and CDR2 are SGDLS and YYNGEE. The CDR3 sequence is CASGGVGQMNTEAFF. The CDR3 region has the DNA TGTGCCAGCGGTGGTGTGGGACAAATGAACACTGAAGCTTTCTTT.

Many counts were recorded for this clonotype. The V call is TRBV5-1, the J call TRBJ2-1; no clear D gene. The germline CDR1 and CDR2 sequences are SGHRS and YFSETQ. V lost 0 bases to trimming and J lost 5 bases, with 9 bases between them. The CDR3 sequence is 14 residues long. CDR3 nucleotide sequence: TGCGCCAGCAGCTTGGAGGGTCTGGACAATGAGCAGTTCTTC. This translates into CASSLEGLDNEQFF.

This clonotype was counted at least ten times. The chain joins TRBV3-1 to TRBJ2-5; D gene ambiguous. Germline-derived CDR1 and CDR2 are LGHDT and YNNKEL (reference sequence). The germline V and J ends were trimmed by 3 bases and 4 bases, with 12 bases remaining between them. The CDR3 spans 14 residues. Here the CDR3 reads CASSHRRGRETQYF. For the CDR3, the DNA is TGTGCCAGCAGCCATCGTAGAGGAAGAGAGACCCAGTACTTC.

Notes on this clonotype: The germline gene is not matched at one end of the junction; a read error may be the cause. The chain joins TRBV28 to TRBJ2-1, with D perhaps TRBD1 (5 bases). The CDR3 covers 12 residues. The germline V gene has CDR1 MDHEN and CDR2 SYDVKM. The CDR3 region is CASISSQGEQSF. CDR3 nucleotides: TGTGCCAGCATTTCCAGCCAGGGTGAGCAGTCCTTC.

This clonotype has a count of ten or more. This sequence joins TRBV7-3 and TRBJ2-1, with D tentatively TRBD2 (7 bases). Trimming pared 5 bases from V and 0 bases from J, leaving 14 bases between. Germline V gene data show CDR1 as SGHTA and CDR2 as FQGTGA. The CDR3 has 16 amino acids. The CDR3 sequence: CASSQSGGASYNEQFF. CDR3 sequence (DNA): TGTGCCAGCAGCCAATCTGGGGGGGCCTCCTACAATGAGCAGTTCTTC.

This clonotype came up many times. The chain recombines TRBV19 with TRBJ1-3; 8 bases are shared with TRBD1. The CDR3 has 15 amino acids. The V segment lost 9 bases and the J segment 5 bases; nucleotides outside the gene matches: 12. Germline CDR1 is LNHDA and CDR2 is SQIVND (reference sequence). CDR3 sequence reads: CASLLTGGQRNTIYF. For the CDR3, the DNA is TGTGCCAGCTTGCTAACAGGGGGACAAAGAAACACCATATATTTT.

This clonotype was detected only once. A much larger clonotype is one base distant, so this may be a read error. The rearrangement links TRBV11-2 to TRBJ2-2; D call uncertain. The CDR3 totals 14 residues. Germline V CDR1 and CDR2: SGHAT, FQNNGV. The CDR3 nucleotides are TGCGCCAGCAGCAAAGCCCCGAACACCGGGGAGCTGTTTTTT. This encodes CASSKAPNTGELFF.

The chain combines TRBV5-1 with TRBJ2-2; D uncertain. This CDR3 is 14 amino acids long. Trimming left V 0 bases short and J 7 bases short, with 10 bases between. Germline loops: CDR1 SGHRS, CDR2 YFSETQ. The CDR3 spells CASSLEVGLGELFF. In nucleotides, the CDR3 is TGCGCCAGCAGCTTGGAGGTGGGTCTCGGGGAGCTGTTTTTT.